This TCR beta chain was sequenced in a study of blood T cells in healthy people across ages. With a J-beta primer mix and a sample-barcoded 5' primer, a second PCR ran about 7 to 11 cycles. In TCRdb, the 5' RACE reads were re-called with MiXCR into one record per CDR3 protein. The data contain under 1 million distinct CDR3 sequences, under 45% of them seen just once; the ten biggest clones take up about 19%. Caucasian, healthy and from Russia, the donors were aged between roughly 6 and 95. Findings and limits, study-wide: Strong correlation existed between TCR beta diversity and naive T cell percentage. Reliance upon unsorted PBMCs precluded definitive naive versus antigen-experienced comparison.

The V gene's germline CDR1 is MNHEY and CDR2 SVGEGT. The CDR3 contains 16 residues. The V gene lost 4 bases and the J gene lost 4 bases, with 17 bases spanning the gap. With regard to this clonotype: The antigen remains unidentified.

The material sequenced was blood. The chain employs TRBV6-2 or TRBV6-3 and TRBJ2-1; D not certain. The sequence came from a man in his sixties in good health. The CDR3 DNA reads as TGTGCCAGCAGTTGGCCAGTACGGCCCCAATACAATGAGCAGTTCTTC. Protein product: CASSWPVRPQYNEQFF.